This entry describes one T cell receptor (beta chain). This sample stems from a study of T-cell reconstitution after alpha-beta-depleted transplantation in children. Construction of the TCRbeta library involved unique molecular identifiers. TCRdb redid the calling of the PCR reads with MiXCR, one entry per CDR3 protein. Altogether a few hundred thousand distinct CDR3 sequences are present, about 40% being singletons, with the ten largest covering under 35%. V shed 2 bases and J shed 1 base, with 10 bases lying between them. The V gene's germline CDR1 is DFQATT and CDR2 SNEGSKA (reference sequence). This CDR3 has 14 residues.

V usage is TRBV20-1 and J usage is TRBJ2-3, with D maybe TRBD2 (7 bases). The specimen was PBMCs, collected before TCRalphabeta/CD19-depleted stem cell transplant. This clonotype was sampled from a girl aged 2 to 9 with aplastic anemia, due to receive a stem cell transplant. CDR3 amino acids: CSARWGGRTDTQYF. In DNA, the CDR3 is TGCAGTGCTAGATGGGGGGGCCGCACAGATACGCAGTATTTT.